The 7 T cell receptor beta chains in this list originate from one sample, sequenced in a study of OX40 agonist ivuxolimab in advanced cancers. Profiling relied on immunoSEQ multiplex PCR, and the TCRdb table lists in-frame clones only, not all of them. The data contain some 80,000 clones, roughly 90% of them seen just once; the ten biggest clones take up 6.5% to 9.5%. Sample: CD4+ or CD8+ T cells sorted from blood, taken in a trial of the OX40 agonist ivuxolimab. The receptors were sampled from an adult with an advanced solid tumor such as melanoma, head and neck, liver or kidney cancer.

This chain joins TRBV5-6 and TRBJ1-4; D may be TRBD1 (6 bases). The V and J ends lost 4 bases and 3 bases respectively, with 16 bases between them. The CDR3 runs 16 residues. Germline CDR1 and CDR2: SGHDT and YYEEEE. The CDR3 region has the DNA TGTGCCAGCAGCGCGGGACACAGGGAGTCTAATGAAAAACTGTTTTTT. Its translation: CASSAGHRESNEKLFF.

The genes are TRBV7-2 and TRBJ2-6, with D tentatively TRBD1 (6 bases). Trimming left V 5 bases short and J 3 bases short, with 11 bases between. CDR1 is SGHTA, CDR2 FQGNSA, per germline. The CDR3 loop spans 15 amino acids. This chain's CDR3 is CASSPTGFGANVLTF. Here the CDR3 DNA reads TGTGCCAGCAGCCCTACAGGGTTTGGGGCCAACGTCCTGACTTTC.

The gene calls are TRBV10-3 and TRBJ2-7; TRBD1 agrees at 9 bases. This CDR3 comprises 14 residues. J gave up 7 bases and V 6 bases, and 10 bases lay outside the gene matches. Germline V gene data show CDR1 as ENHRY and CDR2 as SYGVKD. In DNA, the CDR3 is TGTGCCATCAGGGCGGGACAGGGTTCAAGGGAGCAGTACTTC. Its protein is CAIRAGQGSREQYF.

The chain has TRBV20-1 and TRBJ2-1; D gene unclear. Germline V gives CDR1 DFQATT, CDR2 SNEGSKA (reference sequence). This CDR3 comprises 11 residues. V lost 2 bases and J 10 bases, leaving 9 bases between the germline ends. The CDR3 is CSARILFEQFF. The CDR3 DNA reads as TGCAGTGCTAGAATCCTGTTCGAGCAGTTCTTC.

V and J are TRBV7-8 and TRBJ2-7, with no clear D. This CDR3 region has 13 residues. The V gene's germline CDR1 is SGHVS and CDR2 FQNEAQ. Trimming pared 6 bases from V and 4 bases from J, leaving 13 bases between. In DNA form, the CDR3 reads TGTGCCAGCAGGCCGACGGGTTGGTACGAGCAGTACTTC. It specifies CASRPTGWYEQYF.

The genes are TRBV11-2 and TRBJ2-7; unclear D gene. Trimming took off 5 bases at V and 0 bases at J, with 14 bases between the two ends. Germline V lookup: CDR1 SGHAT, CDR2 FQNNGV. The CDR3 covers 15 residues. CDR3 amino acids: CASSPLPAGSYEQYF. CDR3 sequence (DNA): TGTGCCAGCAGCCCACTCCCCGCCGGCTCCTACGAGCAGTACTTC.

The J gene is TRBJ1-1, the V gene TRBV27; possibly TRBD1 for D (5 bases). The germline gives CDR1 MNHEY, CDR2 SMNVEV (reference sequence). The CDR3 spans 14 residues. Between the trimmed V and J ends, which lost 3 bases and 4 bases, there was a span of 12 bases. The CDR3 region is CASSFGGSGTEAFF. In DNA, the CDR3 is TGTGCCAGCAGTTTTGGGGGGTCGGGCACTGAAGCTTTCTTT.